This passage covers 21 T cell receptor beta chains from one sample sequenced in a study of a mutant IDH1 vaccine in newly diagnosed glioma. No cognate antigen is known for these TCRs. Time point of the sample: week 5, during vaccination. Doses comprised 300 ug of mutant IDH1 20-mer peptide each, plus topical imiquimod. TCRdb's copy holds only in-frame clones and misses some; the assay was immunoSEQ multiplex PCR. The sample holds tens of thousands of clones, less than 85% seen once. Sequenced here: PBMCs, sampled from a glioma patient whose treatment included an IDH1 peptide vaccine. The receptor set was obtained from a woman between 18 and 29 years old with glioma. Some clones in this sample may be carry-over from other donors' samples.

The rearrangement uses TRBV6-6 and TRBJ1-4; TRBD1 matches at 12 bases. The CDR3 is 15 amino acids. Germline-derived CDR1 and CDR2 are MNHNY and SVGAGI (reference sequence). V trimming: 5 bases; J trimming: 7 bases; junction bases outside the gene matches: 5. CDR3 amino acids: CASSAGQGAREKLFF. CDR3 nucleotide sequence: TGTGCCAGCAGTGCGGGACAGGGGGCGCGTGAAAAACTGTTTTTT.

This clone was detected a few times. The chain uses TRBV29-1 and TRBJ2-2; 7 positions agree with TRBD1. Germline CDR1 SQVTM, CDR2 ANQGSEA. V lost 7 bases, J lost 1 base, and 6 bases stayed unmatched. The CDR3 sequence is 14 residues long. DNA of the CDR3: TGCAGCGCAAAGACAGGGAGGAACACCGGGGAGCTGTTTTTT. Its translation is CSAKTGRNTGELFF.

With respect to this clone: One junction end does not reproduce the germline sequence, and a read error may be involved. The CDR3 reads CASSVDRYSNQPQHF. CDR3 coding DNA: TGTGCCAGCAGCGTGGACAGATATAGCAATCAGCCCCAGCACTTT. The V gene is TRBV7-2, the J gene TRBJ1-5, with a tentative D call TRBD1 (6 bases). Looked up from germline, CDR1 is SGHTA and CDR2 is FQGNSA. CDR3 length: 15 residues.

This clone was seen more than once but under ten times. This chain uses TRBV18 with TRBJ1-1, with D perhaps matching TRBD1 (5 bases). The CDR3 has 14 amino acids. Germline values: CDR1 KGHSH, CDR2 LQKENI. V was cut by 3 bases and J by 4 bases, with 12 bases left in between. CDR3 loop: CASSPTGWGTEAFF. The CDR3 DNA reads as TGTGCCAGCTCACCCACAGGTTGGGGCACTGAAGCTTTCTTT.

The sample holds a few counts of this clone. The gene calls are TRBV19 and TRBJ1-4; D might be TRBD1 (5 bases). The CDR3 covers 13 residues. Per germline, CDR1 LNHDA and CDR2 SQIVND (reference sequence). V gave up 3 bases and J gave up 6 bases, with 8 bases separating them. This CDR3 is CASSISRDEKLFF. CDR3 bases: TGTGCCAGTAGTATTTCCAGGGATGAAAAACTGTTTTTT. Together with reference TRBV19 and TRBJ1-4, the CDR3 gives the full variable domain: DGGITQSPKYLFRKEGQNVTLSCEQNLNHDAMYWYRQDPGQGLRLIYYSQIVNDFQKGDIAEGYSVSREKKESFPLTVTSAQKNPTAFYLCASSISRDEKLFFGSGTQLSVL.

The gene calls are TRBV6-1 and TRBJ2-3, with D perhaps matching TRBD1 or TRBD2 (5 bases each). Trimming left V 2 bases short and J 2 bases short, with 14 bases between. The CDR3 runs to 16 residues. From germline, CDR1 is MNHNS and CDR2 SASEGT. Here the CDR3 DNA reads TGTGCCAGCAGTGAATACGGGACGGAGGACACAGATACGCAGTATTTT. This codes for CASSEYGTEDTDTQYF.

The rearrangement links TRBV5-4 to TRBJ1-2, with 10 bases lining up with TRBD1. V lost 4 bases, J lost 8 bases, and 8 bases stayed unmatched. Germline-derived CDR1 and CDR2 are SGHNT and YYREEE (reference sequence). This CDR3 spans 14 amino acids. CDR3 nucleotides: TGTGCCAGCAGCATTACCGGGACAGGGGTGGGCTACACCTTC. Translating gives CASSITGTGVGYTF.

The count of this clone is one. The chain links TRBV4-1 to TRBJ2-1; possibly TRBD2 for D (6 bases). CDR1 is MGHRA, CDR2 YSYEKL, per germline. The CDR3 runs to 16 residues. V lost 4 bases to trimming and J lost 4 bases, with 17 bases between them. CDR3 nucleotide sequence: TGCGCCAGCAGCCTCGAGTTAGCGGCTCTGTACAATGAGCAGTTCTTC. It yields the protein CASSLELAALYNEQFF.

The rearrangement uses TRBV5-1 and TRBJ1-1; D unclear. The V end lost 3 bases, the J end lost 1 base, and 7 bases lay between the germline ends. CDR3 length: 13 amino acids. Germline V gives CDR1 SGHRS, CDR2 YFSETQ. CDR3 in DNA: TGCGCCAGCAGCTATCCGGGGAACACTGAAGCTTTCTTT. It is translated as CASSYPGNTEAFF.

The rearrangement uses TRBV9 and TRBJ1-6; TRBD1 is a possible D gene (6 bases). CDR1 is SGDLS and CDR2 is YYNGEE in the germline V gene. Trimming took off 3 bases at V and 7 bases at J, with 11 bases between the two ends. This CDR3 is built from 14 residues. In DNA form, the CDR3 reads TGTGCCAGCAGCGCATCCACAGGGAATTCACCCCTCCACTTT. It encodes CASSASTGNSPLHF.

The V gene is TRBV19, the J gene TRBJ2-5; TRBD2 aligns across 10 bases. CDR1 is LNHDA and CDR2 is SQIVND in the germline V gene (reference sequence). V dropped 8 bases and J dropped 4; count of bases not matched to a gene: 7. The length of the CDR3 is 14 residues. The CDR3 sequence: CASGPSGSRETQYF. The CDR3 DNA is TGTGCCAGTGGGCCTAGCGGGAGTCGAGAGACCCAGTACTTC.

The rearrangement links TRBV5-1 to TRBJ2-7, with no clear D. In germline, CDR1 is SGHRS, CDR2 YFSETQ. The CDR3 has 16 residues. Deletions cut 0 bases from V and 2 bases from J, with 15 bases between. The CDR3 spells CASSLDQGAVPYEQYF. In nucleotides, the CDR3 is TGCGCCAGCAGCTTGGATCAAGGCGCGGTTCCCTACGAGCAGTACTTC.

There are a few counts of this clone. This CDR3 is CASSLGPRSTDTQYF. Written as DNA, the CDR3 is TGTGCCAGCAGCTTAGGACCCCGATCAACAGATACGCAGTATTTT. The rearrangement joins TRBV5-6 to TRBJ2-3; D ambiguous. The CDR3 has 15 residues. Germline assignment: CDR1 SGHDT and CDR2 YYEEEE. Trimming took off 2 bases at V and 3 bases at J, with 13 bases between the two ends.

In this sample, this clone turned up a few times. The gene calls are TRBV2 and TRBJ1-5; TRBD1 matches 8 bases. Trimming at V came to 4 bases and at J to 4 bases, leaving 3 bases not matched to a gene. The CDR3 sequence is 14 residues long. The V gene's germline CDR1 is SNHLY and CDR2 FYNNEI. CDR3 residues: CASSVRTGNQPQHF. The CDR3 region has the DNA TGTGCCAGCAGTGTTAGGACAGGGAATCAGCCCCAGCATTTT.

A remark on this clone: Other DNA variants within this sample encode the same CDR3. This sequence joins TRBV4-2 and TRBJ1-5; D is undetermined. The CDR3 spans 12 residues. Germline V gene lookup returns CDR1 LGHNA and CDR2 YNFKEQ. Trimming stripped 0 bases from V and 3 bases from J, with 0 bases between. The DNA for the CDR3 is TGTGCCAGCAGCCAAGACAATCAGCCCCAGCATTTT. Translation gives CASSQDNQPQHF.

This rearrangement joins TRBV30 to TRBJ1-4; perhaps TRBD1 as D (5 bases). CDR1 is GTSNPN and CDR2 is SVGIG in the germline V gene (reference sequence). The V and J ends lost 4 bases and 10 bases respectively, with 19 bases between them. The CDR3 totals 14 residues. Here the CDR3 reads CAWTGRGVEGKLFF. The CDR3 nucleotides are TGTGCCTGGACCGGACGAGGGGTGGAAGGAAAACTGTTTTTT.

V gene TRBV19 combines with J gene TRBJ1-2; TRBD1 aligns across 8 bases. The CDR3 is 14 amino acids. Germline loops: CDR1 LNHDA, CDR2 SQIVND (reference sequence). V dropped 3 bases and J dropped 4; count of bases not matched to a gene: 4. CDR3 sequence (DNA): TGTGCCAGTAGTATCCCAGGGGGCATCTATGGCTACACCTTC. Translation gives CASSIPGGIYGYTF. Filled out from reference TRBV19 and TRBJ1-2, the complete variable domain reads DGGITQSPKYLFRKEGQNVTLSCEQNLNHDAMYWYRQDPGQGLRLIYYSQIVNDFQKGDIAEGYSVSREKKESFPLTVTSAQKNPTAFYLCASSIPGGIYGYTFGSGTRLTVV.

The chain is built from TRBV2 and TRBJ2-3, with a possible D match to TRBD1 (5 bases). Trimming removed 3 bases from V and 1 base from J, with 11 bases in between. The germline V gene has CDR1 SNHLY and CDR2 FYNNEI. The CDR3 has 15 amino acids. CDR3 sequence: CASSDREGGTDTQYF. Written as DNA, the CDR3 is TGTGCCAGCAGTGACAGGGAAGGCGGCACAGATACGCAGTATTTT.

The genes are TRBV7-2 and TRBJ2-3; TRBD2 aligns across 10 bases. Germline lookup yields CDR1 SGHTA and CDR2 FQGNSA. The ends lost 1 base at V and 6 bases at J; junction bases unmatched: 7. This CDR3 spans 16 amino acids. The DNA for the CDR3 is TGTGCCAGCAGCTTAGATATAAGCGGGGGGGCTGATACGCAGTATTTT. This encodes CASSLDISGGADTQYF.

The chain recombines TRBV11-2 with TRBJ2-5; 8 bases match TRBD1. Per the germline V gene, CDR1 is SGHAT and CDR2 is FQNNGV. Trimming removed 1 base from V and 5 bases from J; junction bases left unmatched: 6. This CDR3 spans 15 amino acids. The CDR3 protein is CASSLGTGNVETQYF. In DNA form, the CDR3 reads TGTGCCAGCAGCTTAGGGACAGGGAACGTCGAGACCCAGTACTTC.

CDR3 DNA sequence: TGCGCCAGCGAACAGGGTCCAGATACGCAGTATTTT. As protein: CASEQGPDTQYF. This chain links TRBV10-2 with TRBJ2-3; D might be TRBD1 (6 bases). Trimming cost V 8 bases and J 4 bases, with 10 bases left between them. This CDR3 contains 12 residues. Germline-derived CDR1 and CDR2 are WSHSY and SAAADI.